The sequence of this TCR beta chain was determined in a study of cytomegalovirus exposure and HLA in healthy donors. Study overall: Caucasian-associated ancestry cluster membership applied to 75% to 85% of a few hundred genotyped donors. Notes on the study in general: A later examination showed that TCR association rates differed by HLA locus, with DRB1 most and HLA-C fewest. Roughly even sequencing depth across donors was the assumption behind the presence/absence analyses.

Only a few counts were recorded for this clone. As yet, its antigen is unknown. Sequence at one end of the junction differs from germline and may be a read error. Germline CDR1 and CDR2: SEHNR and FQNEAQ (reference sequence). CDR3 size: 12 residues. Primers: 60 Vbeta forward and 13 Jbeta reverse. Here immunoSEQ multiplex PCR was the method, and the copy in TCRdb shows in-frame clones only, minus some. The data contain 130,000 to 150,000 clones, around 78% of them seen just once; the ten biggest clones take up less than 3.5%. The TCR sequence derives from a man between 40 and 49 years old in good health and CMV-seropositive. The chain couples TRBV7-9 to TRBJ1-2; the match to TRBD1 covers 8 bases. Sequencing was performed on PBMCs. This CDR3 reads CSSTTRDRSYTF. Written as DNA, the CDR3 is TGTTCCAGCACCACTCGGGACAGGAGCTACACCTTC. The entire variable domain, with the rest obtained from reference TRBV7-9 and TRBJ1-2, is as follows: DTGVSQNPRHKITKRGQNVTFRCDPISEHNRLYWYRQTLGQGPEFLTYFQNEAQLEKSRLLSDRFSAERPKGSFSTLEIQRTEQGDSAMYLCSSTTRDRSYTFGSGTRLTVV.